One TCR beta chain is described in this entry. Per germline, CDR1 SGHTA and CDR2 FQGNSA. J gave up 8 bases and V 5 bases, and 10 bases lay outside the gene matches. CDR3 size: 15 residues. Only in-frame clones appear in the TCRdb table, and some are missing; sequencing was by immunoSEQ multiplex PCR. The data contain 140,000 or so clones, about four fifths of them singletons. This record belongs to a study of blood T cell repertoires in COVID-19. Specimen: PBMCs or T cells enriched from blood (not recorded which). V and J are TRBV7-2 and TRBJ2-1, with 9 positions matching TRBD2. The clonotype was recovered from a man between 50 and 59 years old who had recovered from COVID-19. CDR3 protein: CASSPPGLAIYEQFF. CDR3 coding DNA: TGTGCCAGCAGCCCACCGGGACTAGCTATCTATGAGCAGTTCTTC.